The rows below give T cell receptor beta chains drawn from one sample of a study of T-cell memory formation after mild COVID-19. TCRdb redid the calling of the 5' RACE reads with MiXCR, one entry per CDR3 protein. The sample includes approximately 500,000 distinct CDR3 sequences, approximately 25% of them seen just once. Sequenced input: PBMCs or a T cell subset sorted from them (not recorded which). The receptors shown here come from an adult woman who had mild COVID-19 (a few samples of this study predate the infection). Cell type and time point are not known. Both conserved end residues are part of each CDR3.

V	J	CDR3
TRBV2	TRBJ2-7	CASNYDRVNEQYF
TRBV12-3/TRBV12-4	TRBJ1-1	CASSADGRAEAFF
TRBV20-1	TRBJ2-7	CSAVTGLSPLAEQYF
TRBV6-5	TRBJ1-1	CASSPTNTEAFF
TRBV20-1	TRBJ1-3	CSAQDRSPGNTIYF
TRBV7-2	TRBJ1-6	CASSFQSNNSPLHF
TRBV5-1	TRBJ2-2	CASSSAGDPNTGELFF
TRBV7-9	TRBJ1-1	CASSLTGGGKNTEAFF
TRBV3-1	TRBJ1-6	CASGRGPLTLHF
TRBV6-2/TRBV6-3	TRBJ2-1	CASKRFVINEQFF
TRBV29-1	TRBJ1-1	CSVWDEVTEAFF
TRBV7-3	TRBJ1-6	CASSANANRDSPLHF
TRBV20-1	TRBJ1-1	CSARDLRAEAFF
TRBV6-5	TRBJ2-3	CASSQAGGYTDTQYF
TRBV20-1	TRBJ2-3	CSSHSGVDTQYF
TRBV6-1	TRBJ2-5	CASILTGGRAETQYF
TRBV19	TRBJ2-7	CASSIGVGTGFSYEQYF
TRBV9	TRBJ2-5	CASSAGLAGGGETQYF
TRBV29-1	TRBJ2-6	CSVETSRPEVSGANVLTF
TRBV20-1	TRBJ2-5	CSARDHGRTSGAYQETQYF
TRBV30	TRBJ2-4	CARRELAKNIQYF
TRBV29-1	TRBJ2-7	CSVADYEQYF
TRBV15	TRBJ2-3	CATSRLRGLAGDTQYF
TRBV4-3	TRBJ2-6	CASSQDLGTPSGANVLTF
TRBV4-3	TRBJ1-2	CASSQLTGTPGGYTF
TRBV7-9	TRBJ2-1	CASSLGEAGGHREEQFF
TRBV7-6	TRBJ2-1	CASSTYTNEQFF
TRBV20-1	TRBJ1-2	CSAWEPAGYTF
TRBV20-1	TRBJ2-5	CSARAAPETQYF
TRBV11-3	TRBJ1-1	CASSSSDRDEAFF
TRBV7-8	TRBJ1-2	CASSLDQGEDGYTF
TRBV9	TRBJ1-2	CASSVAPNTGNYGYTF
TRBV2	TRBJ2-7	CASKYSPVSGDSYEQYF
TRBV20-1	TRBJ2-7	CSARNPAGSEEQYF
TRBV12-3/TRBV12-4	TRBJ2-7	CASSLVVGILQYEQYF
TRBV18	TRBJ2-1	CASSPTSGYNEQFF
TRBV12-3/TRBV12-4	TRBJ2-5	CASSLRVLEETQYF
TRBV20-1	TRBJ2-3	CSAPMVAGRTDTQYF
TRBV7-2	TRBJ2-7	CASSRSSGTGGEQYF
TRBV20-1	TRBJ1-2	CSAGEGVNYGYTF
TRBV11-2	TRBJ2-1	CASSRLAGVVNNEQFF
TRBV12-3/TRBV12-4	TRBJ2-4	CASSLSGTGTTKNIQYF
TRBV7-2	TRBJ2-3	CASSSGLTPGQYF
TRBV7-8	TRBJ2-1	CASSPKGGIYNEQFF
TRBV4-3	TRBJ2-1	CASSQELASNEQFF
TRBV6-5	TRBJ2-7	CASSQTGAVGLLYEQYF
TRBV5-1	TRBJ2-2	CASASYGGLNTGELFF
TRBV5-1	TRBJ2-3	CASSSGDLLGTQYF
TRBV24-1	TRBJ2-5	CATSDPRGEGETQYF
TRBV2	TRBJ2-3	CASSEAQGTVAQYF
TRBV12-3/TRBV12-4	TRBJ2-3	CASSLIATDTQYF
TRBV25-1	TRBJ1-6	CASSQGGNYNSPLHF
TRBV7-9	TRBJ2-2	CASSFGETGELFF
TRBV2	TRBJ2-1	CASTYSQGLSYNEQFF
TRBV25-1	TRBJ2-5	CASSEPGGWETQYF
TRBV5-1	TRBJ1-2	CASSSSTGNYGYTF
TRBV6-5	TRBJ1-2	CASRRGTDGYTF